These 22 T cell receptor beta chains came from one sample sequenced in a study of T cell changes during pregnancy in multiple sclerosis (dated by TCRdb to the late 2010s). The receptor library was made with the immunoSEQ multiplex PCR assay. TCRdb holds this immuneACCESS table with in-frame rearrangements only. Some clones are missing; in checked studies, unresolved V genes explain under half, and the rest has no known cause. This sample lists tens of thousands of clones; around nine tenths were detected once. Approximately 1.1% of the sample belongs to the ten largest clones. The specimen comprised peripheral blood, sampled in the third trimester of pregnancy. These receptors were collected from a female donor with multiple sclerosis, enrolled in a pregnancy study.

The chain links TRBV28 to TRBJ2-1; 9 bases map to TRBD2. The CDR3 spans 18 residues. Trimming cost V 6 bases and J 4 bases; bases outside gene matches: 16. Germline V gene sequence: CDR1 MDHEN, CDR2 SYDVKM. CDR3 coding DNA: TGTGCCAGCAGCCTAGGGGGCGGGACTAGCTCTAGGTACAATGAGCAGTTCTTC. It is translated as CASSLGGGTSSRYNEQFF.

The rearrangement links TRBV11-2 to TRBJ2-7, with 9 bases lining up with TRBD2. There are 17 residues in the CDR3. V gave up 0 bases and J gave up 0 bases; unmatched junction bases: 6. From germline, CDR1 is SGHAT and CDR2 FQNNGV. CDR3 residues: CASSLDDLGLASYEQYF. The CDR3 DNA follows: TGTGCCAGCAGCTTAGACGACCTGGGACTAGCCTCCTACGAGCAGTACTTC.

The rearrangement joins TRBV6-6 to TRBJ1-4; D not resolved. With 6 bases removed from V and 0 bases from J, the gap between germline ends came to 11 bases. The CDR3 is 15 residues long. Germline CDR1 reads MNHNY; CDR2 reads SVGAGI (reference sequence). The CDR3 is CASRAGPATNEKLFF. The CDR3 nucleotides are TGTGCCAGCAGAGCAGGCCCTGCAACTAATGAAAAACTGTTTTTT.

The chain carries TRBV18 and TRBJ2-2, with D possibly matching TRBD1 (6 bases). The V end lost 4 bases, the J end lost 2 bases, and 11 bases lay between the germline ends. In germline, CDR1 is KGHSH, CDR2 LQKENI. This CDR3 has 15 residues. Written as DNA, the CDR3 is TGTGCCAGCTCACGAGACAGGACAAACACCGGGGAGCTGTTTTTT. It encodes CASSRDRTNTGELFF. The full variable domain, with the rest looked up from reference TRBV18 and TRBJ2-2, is NAGVMQNPRHLVRRRGQEARLRCSPMKGHSHVYWYRQLPEEGLKFMVYLQKENIIDESGMPKERFSAEFPKEGPSILRIQQVVRGDSAAYFCASSRDRTNTGELFFGEGSRLTVL.

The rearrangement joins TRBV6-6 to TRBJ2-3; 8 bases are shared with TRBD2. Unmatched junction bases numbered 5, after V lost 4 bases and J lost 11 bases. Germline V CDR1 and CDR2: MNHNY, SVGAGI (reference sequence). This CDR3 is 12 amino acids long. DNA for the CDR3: TGTGCCAGCAGTTCCCGGGGGGGCCAGCAGTATTTT. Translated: CASSSRGGQQYF.

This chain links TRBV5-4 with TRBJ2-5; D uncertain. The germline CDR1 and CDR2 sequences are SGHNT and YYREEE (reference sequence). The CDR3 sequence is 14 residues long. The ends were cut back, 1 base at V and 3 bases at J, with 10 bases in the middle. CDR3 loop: CASSLYSFKETQYF. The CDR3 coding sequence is TGTGCCAGCAGCTTGTATAGCTTCAAAGAGACCCAGTACTTC.

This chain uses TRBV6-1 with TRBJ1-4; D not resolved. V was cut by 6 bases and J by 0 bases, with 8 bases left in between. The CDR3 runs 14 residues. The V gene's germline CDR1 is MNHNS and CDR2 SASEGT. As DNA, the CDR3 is TGTGCCAGCAGGGTACACGCAACTAATGAAAAACTGTTTTTT. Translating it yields CASRVHATNEKLFF.

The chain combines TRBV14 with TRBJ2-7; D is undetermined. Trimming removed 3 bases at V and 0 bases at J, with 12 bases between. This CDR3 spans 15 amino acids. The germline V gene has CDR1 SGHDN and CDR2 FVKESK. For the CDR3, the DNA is TGTGCCAGCAGCCAGGCCTGGGCCCGCTCCTACGAGCAGTACTTC. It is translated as CASSQAWARSYEQYF.

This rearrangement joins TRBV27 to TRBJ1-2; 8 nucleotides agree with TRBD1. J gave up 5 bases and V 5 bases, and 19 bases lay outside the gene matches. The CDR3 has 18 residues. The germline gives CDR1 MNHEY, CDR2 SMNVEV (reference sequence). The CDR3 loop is CASSPLYPTGTGEYGYTF. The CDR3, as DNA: TGTGCCAGCAGTCCCCTTTACCCTACCGGGACAGGAGAATATGGCTACACCTTC.

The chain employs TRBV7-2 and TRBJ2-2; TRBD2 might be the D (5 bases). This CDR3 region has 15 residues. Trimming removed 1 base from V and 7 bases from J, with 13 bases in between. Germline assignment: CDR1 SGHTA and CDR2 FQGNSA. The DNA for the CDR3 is TGTGCCAGCAGCTTAGTGCCAGCGGTTGGCGGGGAGCTGTTTTTT. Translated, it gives CASSLVPAVGGELFF.

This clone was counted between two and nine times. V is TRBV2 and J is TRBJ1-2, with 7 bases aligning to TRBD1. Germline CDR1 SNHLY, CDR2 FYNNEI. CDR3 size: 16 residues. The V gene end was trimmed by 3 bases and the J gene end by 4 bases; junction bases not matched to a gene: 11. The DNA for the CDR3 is TGTGCCAGCAGTGAGCTCAACCGGGACAGCGCCTATGGCTACACCTTC. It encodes CASSELNRDSAYGYTF.

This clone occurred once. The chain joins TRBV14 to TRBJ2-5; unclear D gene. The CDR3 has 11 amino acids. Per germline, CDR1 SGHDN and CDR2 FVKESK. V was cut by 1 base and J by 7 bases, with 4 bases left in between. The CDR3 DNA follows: TGTGCCAGCAGCCAAGGTCGGACCCAGTACTTC. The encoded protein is CASSQGRTQYF.

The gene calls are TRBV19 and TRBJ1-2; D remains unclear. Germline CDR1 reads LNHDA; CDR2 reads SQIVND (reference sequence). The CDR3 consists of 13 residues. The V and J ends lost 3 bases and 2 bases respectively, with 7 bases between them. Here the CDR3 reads CASSIFQNYGYTF. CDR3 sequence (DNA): TGTGCCAGTAGTATTTTCCAGAACTATGGCTACACCTTC.

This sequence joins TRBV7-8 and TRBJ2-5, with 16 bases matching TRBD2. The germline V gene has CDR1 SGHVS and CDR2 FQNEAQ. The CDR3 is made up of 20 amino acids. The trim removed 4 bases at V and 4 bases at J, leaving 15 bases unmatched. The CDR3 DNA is TGTGCCAGCAGCTCCCGAAGATGGGGACTAGCGGGAGGGAAGGTAGAGACCCAGTACTTC. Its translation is CASSSRRWGLAGGKVETQYF.

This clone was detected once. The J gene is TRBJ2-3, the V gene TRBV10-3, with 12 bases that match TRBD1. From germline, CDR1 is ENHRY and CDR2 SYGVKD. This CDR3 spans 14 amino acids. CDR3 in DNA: TGTGGCACGACGCCGGGACAGGGGGCGTATACGCAGTATTTT. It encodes CGTTPGQGAYTQYF.

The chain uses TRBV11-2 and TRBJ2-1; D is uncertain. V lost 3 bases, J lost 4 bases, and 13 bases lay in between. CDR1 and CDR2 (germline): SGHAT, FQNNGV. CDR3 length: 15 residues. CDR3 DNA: TGTGCCAGCAGCTTTGACACCTTAGTATACAATGAGCAGTTCTTC. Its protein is CASSFDTLVYNEQFF.

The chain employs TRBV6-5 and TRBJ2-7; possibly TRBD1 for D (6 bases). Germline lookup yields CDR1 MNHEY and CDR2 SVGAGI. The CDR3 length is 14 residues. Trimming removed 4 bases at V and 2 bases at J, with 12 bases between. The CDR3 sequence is CASSSWDTTYEQYF. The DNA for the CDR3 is TGTGCCAGCAGTTCCTGGGACACGACCTACGAGCAGTACTTC.

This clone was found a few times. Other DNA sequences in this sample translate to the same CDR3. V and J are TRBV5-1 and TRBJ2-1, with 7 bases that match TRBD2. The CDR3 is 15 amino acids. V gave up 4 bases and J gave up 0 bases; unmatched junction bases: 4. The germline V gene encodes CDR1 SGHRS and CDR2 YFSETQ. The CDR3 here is CASSSASGSYNEQFF. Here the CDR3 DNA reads TGCGCCAGCAGCAGTGCTAGCGGCTCCTACAATGAGCAGTTCTTC.

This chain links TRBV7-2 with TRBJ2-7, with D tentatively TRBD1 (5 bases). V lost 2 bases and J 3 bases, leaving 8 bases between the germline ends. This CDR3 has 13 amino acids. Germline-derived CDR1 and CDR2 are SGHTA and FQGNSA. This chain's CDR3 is CASSLSQGYEQYF. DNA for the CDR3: TGTGCCAGCAGCTTAAGCCAGGGCTACGAGCAGTACTTC.

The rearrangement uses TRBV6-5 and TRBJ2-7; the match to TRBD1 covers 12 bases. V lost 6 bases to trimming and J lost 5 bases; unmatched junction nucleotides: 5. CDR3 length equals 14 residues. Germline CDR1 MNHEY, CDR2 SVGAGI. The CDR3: CASSPGQGANEQYF. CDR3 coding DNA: TGTGCCAGCAGCCCGGGACAGGGGGCGAACGAGCAGTACTTC.

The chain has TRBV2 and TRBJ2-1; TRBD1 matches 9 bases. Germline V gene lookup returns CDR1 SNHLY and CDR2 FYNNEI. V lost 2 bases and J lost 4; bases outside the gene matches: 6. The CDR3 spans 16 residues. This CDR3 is CASSELGQGVYNEQFF. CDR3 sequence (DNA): TGTGCCAGCAGTGAATTGGGACAGGGAGTATACAATGAGCAGTTCTTC.

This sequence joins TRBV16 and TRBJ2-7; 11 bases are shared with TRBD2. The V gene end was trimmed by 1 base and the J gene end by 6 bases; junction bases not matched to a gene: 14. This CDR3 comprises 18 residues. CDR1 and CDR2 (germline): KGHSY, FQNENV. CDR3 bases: TGTGCCAGCAGCCAATATTTAGCGGGAGGGCCGGGTCCCTCCGAGCAGTACTTC. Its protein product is CASSQYLAGGPGPSEQYF.